A selection of T cell receptor beta chains follows, all from one sample in a study of OX40 agonist ivuxolimab in advanced cancers. Sequenced by immunoSEQ multiplex PCR; TCRdb stores in-frame clones only, minus some. This table has about 82,000 clones, around nine tenths appearing once. This specimen consisted of CD4+ or CD8+ T cells sorted from blood, obtained in a trial of the OX40 agonist ivuxolimab. These receptors all come from an adult with an advanced solid tumor such as melanoma, head and neck, liver or kidney cancer. Both conserved end residues are part of each CDR3. D genes are given only for firm matches. Some rows mark clone size as missing; the rest say once, few, many or name a class of expanded clone.

V gene	J gene	D gene	clone size	CDR3 DNA	CDR3 protein
TRBV11-2	TRBJ1-1	NA	NA	TGTGCCAGCAGCTTAGACAGGGGAGCTGAAGCTTTCTTT	CASSLDRGAEAFF
TRBV21-1	TRBJ1-2	NA	NA	TGTGCCAGCAGCGCGTGGGGAGACTCTGGGGCCTATGGCTACACCTTC	CASSAWGDSGAYGYTF
TRBV30	TRBJ1-6	NA	NA	TGTGCCTGGAGTGTTGGCCTGGGGAATTCACCCCTCCACTTT	CAWSVGLGNSPLHF
TRBV30	TRBJ1-6	NA	NA	TGTGCCTGGAGAGACCAGAATTCACCCCTCCACTTT	CAWRDQNSPLHF
TRBV5-4	TRBJ2-7	NA	NA	TGTGCCAGCAGCGGACCGGGGGTATTAGCCTACGAGCAGTACTTC	CASSGPGVLAYEQYF
TRBV5-1	TRBJ2-1	TRBD2	NA	TGCGCCAGCAGCGGCGCCGGGACTAGCATTTCGTATGAGCAGTTCTTC	CASSGAGTSISYEQFF
TRBV6-5	TRBJ1-1	NA	NA	TGTGCCAGCAGTCGAATCTCTCGGCAAGCTTTCTTT	CASSRISRQAFF
TRBV30	TRBJ1-1	NA	NA	TGTGCCTGGAGTAGGGAGATGAACACTGAAGCTTTCTTT	CAWSREMNTEAFF
TRBV9	TRBJ2-7	TRBD2	NA	TGTGCCAGCAGCGTATACGGGGGGGCCTACGAGCAGTACTTC	CASSVYGGAYEQYF
TRBV19	TRBJ2-7	NA	NA	TGTGCCAGTAGTATAGGTCCAGGCCCCTACGAGCAGTACTTC	CASSIGPGPYEQYF
TRBV6-1	TRBJ1-1	TRBD1	NA	TGTGCCAGCAGTGCCACAGGGGGCGTCACTGAAGCTTTCTTT	CASSATGGVTEAFF
TRBV2	TRBJ1-2	NA	NA	TGTGCCAGCAGGAGCGAGGGCGCGAGCTATGGCTACACCTTC	CASRSEGASYGYTF
TRBV7-9	TRBJ1-4	NA	NA	TGTGCCAGTCTTTACGAGGGACACCCACTTGAAAAACTGTTTTTT	CASLYEGHPLEKLFF
TRBV11-2	TRBJ2-7	NA	NA	TGTGCCAGCAGCTTAGGGCCCGTTATCGTGACGCGTGCCTACGAGCAGTACTTC	CASSLGPVIVTRAYEQYF
TRBV5-8	TRBJ2-7	NA	few	TGTGCCAGCAGCTGGATCTACGAGCAGTACTTC	CASSWIYEQYF
TRBV9	TRBJ2-2	TRBD1	few	TGTGCCAGCAGCGGTTCACAGGGGGCCGGGGAGCTGTTTTTT	CASSGSQGAGELFF
TRBV5-4	TRBJ2-2	NA	once	TGTGCCAGCAGCTTGGTTGGGGCTAGGAACACCGGGGAGCTGTTTTTT	CASSLVGARNTGELFF
TRBV6-1	TRBJ2-5	NA	NA	TGTGCCAGCCATACGCCGGGGCTCTTGTACTTC	CASHTPGLLYF
TRBV5-1	TRBJ2-5	TRBD2	NA	TGCGCCAGCAGCCCCGGGGGGGCGGTAGCAGAGACCCAGTACTTC	CASSPGGAVAETQYF
TRBV4-1	TRBJ2-7	NA	NA	TGCGCCAGCAGCCAAGAAGAGCCGGGAGTTACCCCTCGGCAGTACTTC	CASSQEEPGVTPRQYF
TRBV2	TRBJ1-2	TRBD1	NA	TGTGCCAGCATACAGAGCAGGGGGCATGATGGCTACACCTTC	CASIQSRGHDGYTF
TRBV6-5	TRBJ1-1	NA	NA	TGTGCCAGCACTCGGGGTATCGGCCACACTGAAGCTTTCTTT	CASTRGIGHTEAFF